The rows below give T cell receptor beta chains drawn from one sample of a study of breast tumors, draining lymph nodes, adjacent tissues. TCRdb fed the multiplex PCR reads into MiXCR, producing one record per CDR3 protein. The sample shows some 170,000 distinct CDR3 sequences, roughly 35% of them seen only once. Sequencing used axillary lymph node tissue. Receptor source: a female donor with breast cancer. Some clones in this sample may be carry-over from other donors' samples. CDR3s include the opening cysteine and the closing phenylalanine or tryptophan. D genes are given only for firm matches. Clone size appears in some rows only: once, few, many, or a class for an expanded clone.

D gene	clone size	V gene	J gene	CDR3 protein	CDR3 DNA
NA	many	TRBV29-1	TRBJ2-4	CSVGDGNIQYF	TGCAGCGTTGGAGACGGAAACATTCAGTACTTC
TRBD2	many	TRBV19	TRBJ2-1	CASRPSPGLISNEQFF	TGTGCCAGTAGGCCCTCACCGGGACTAATCAGCAATGAGCAGTTCTTC
NA	NA	TRBV10-3	TRBJ1-5	CASSLLAGAAGSQHF	TGTGCCAGCAGTTTATTGGCGGGGGCGGCCGGGTCCCAGCATTTT
NA	NA	TRBV7-6	TRBJ2-5	CASSLGTGGVSPEYF	TGTGCCAGCAGCTTAGGCACTGGCGGGGTCTCCCCCGAGTACTTT
TRBD2	many	TRBV6-5	TRBJ2-7	CASGFGGRAAYEQYF	TGTGCCAGCGGATTTGGGGGGAGGGCCGCCTACGAGCAGTACTTC
NA	many	TRBV3-1	TRBJ2-5	CASSQGFRGRETQYF	TGTGCCAGCAGCCAAGGCTTCAGGGGACGGGAGACCCAGTACTTC
NA	NA	TRBV20-1	TRBJ1-2	CSARDYGYTF	TGCAGTGCTAGAGACTATGGCTACACCTTC
NA	many	TRBV11-2	TRBJ1-6	CASSPDRLSYNSPLHF	TGTGCCAGCAGCCCCGACAGGCTATCCTATAATTCACCCCTCCACTTT
TRBD1	many	TRBV7-3	TRBJ2-1	CASSATGDNEQFF	TGTGCCAGCAGCGCTACAGGGGACAATGAGCAGTTCTTC
TRBD1	many	TRBV20-1	TRBJ2-3	CSAPNLMGQGLGDTQYF	TGCAGTGCTCCAAACTTAATGGGACAGGGGCTCGGAGATACGCAGTATTTT
TRBD1	many	TRBV3-1	TRBJ1-5	CASSQEGQGFQPQHF	TGTGCCAGCAGCCAAGAGGGACAGGGGTTTCAGCCCCAGCATTTT
NA	NA	TRBV20-1	TRBJ1-6	CSARTGGPNLHF	TGCAGTGCTAGGACCGGGGGGCCGAACCTCCACTTT
TRBD2	many	TRBV13	TRBJ2-2	CASSLGWRELTGELFF	TGTGCCAGCAGCTTAGGTTGGCGGGAGCTGACCGGGGAGCTGTTTTTT
NA	many	TRBV18	TRBJ1-2	CASSPKPGHSNGYTF	TGTGCCAGCTCACCTAAACCGGGACACTCAAATGGCTACACCTTC
TRBD2	many	TRBV4-1	TRBJ2-5	CASRDTSGGQETQYF	TGCGCCAGCAGAGACACTAGCGGGGGGCAAGAGACCCAGTACTTC
NA	NA	TRBV24-1	TRBJ2-3	CATSAYTGDPDTQYF	TGTGCCACCAGTGCTTATACAGGAGACCCAGATACGCAGTATTTT
NA	NA	TRBV5-1	TRBJ2-7	CASSHDSPYEQYF	TGCGCCAGCAGCCATGACAGCCCATACGAGCAGTACTTC
NA	many	TRBV30	TRBJ1-3	CAWRTDPGNTIYF	TGTGCCTGGAGGACGGACCCTGGAAACACCATATATTTT
TRBD2	NA	TRBV10-3	TRBJ2-6	CAISDGGWGTEAF	TGTGCCATCAGTGACGGGGGGTGGGGGACTGAAGCTTTC
NA	many	TRBV11-3	TRBJ2-1	CASSLTGLSNEQFF	TGTGCCAGCAGCTTAACAGGACTTTCCAATGAGCAGTTCTTC
NA	many	TRBV15	TRBJ2-2	CATSRDVGELFF	TGTGCCACCAGCAGAGATGTCGGGGAGCTGTTTTTT
NA	many	TRBV19	TRBJ2-5	CASSRGGYIQETQYF	TGTGCCAGTAGTCGCGGCGGGTATATCCAAGAGACCCAGTACTTC
NA	NA	TRBV15	TRBJ1-4	CATSRAPGSDPRSGNEKLFF	TGTGCCACCAGCAGAGCACCAGGTTCCGATCCCAGGTCGGGTAATGAAAAACTGTTTTTT
NA	NA	TRBV9	TRBJ2-3	CASSVVVERTGTQYF	TGTGCCAGCAGCGTAGTTGTGGAACGCACAGGTACGCAGTATTTT
NA	many	TRBV19	TRBJ1-4	CASRVGGSANEKLFF	TGTGCCAGTCGCGTGGGGGGATCAGCTAATGAAAAACTGTTTTTT
TRBD2	many	TRBV9	TRBJ2-3	CASSVLAEPYTDTQYF	TGTGCCAGCAGCGTACTAGCGGAACCTTACACAGATACGCAGTATTTT
NA	many	TRBV12-3/TRBV12-4	TRBJ2-4	CASGDYKNIQYF	TGTGCCAGCGGAGATTACAAAAACATTCAGTACTTC
NA	NA	TRBV12-3/TRBV12-4	TRBJ2-3	CAGRDVTDTQYF	TGTGCCGGCCGGGACGTTACAGATACGCAGTATTTT
TRBD1	many	TRBV20-1	TRBJ2-2	CSASDRGVPGELFF	TGCAGTGCTAGTGACAGGGGGGTCCCCGGGGAGCTGTTTTTT
TRBD2	many	TRBV6-2/TRBV6-3	TRBJ2-3	CASNLGRGGSTDTQYF	TGTGCCAGCAATCTGGGACGGGGGGGAAGCACAGATACGCAGTATTTT
NA	many	TRBV25-1	TRBJ1-2	CASSDPGKKNGYTF	TGTGCCAGCAGTGATCCGGGAAAGAAGAATGGCTACACCTTC
NA	many	TRBV27	TRBJ1-6	CASGRSSYNSPLHF	TGTGCCAGCGGGAGGAGCTCCTATAATTCACCCCTCCACTTT
TRBD1	many	TRBV27	TRBJ1-6	CASSPRDRRDSPLHF	TGTGCCAGCAGCCCAAGGGACAGGCGAGATTCACCCCTCCACTTT
NA	many	TRBV27	TRBJ2-7	CVGRIRNEQYF	TGTGTAGGCAGGATCCGGAACGAGCAGTACTTC
TRBD1	few	TRBV4-2	TRBJ2-1	CASSQDTSWGQGGDNEQFF	TGTGCCAGCAGCCAAGATACATCCTGGGGACAGGGGGGAGACAATGAGCAGTTCTTC
NA	many	TRBV5-6	TRBJ1-2	CASSLYLADYGYTF	TGTGCCAGCAGCTTATACTTAGCAGACTATGGCTACACCTTC
NA	many	TRBV9	TRBJ2-1	CASSPGGGPLNEQFF	TGTGCCAGCAGCCCAGGAGGGGGGCCTCTCAATGAGCAGTTCTTC
NA	once	TRBV29-1	TRBJ2-2	CSVVTGPWFFGPGTRLTGELFF	NA
NA	NA	TRBV20-1	TRBJ2-6	CSAREGVNVLTF	TGCAGTGCTAGGGAGGGGGTCAACGTCCTGACTTTC
NA	many	TRBV4-3	TRBJ1-6	CASSQESRFNSPLHF	TGCGCCAGCAGCCAGGAAAGTCGGTTTAATTCACCCCTCCACTTT